Listed below are T cell receptor beta chains from one sample, sequenced in a study of T cell responses to AZD1222 COVID-19 vaccine. Data came from immunoSEQ multiplex PCR; TCRdb stores just in-frame clones and leaves some out. The table records around 200,000 clones, around 89% of them present only once. Sample: peripheral blood, taken 28 days after the second AZD1222 dose. These receptors all stem from an adult who received the AZD1222 COVID-19 vaccine. CDR3s include the opening cysteine and the closing phenylalanine or tryptophan. Fields, in order: V gene, clone size, D gene, J gene, CDR3 protein, CDR3 DNA. D genes are given only for firm matches. Rows give clone size only sometimes, using once, few, many, or a class for an expanded clone.

TRBV28	.	TRBD1	TRBJ1-1	CASSPQGANTEAFF	TGTGCCAGCAGTCCCCAGGGGGCGAACACTGAAGCTTTCTTT
TRBV27	once	.	TRBJ2-3	CASSPARTTNTQYF	TGTGCCAGCAGTCCAGCTAGGACTACAAATACGCAGTATTTT
TRBV18	.	TRBD2	TRBJ2-1	CASSPTSGEWYNEQFF	TGTGCCAGCTCACCAACTAGCGGGGAGTGGTACAATGAGCAGTTCTTC
TRBV6-1	few	.	TRBJ2-7	CASSEDAGITYEQYF	TGTGCCAGCAGTGAAGATGCAGGTATCACCTACGAGCAGTACTTC
TRBV2	.	TRBD1	TRBJ1-2	CASSLGQGPLYGYTF	TGTGCCAGCAGTTTAGGACAGGGACCCCTCTATGGCTACACCTTC
TRBV7-2	once	.	TRBJ2-7	CASSLDGSLDEQYF	TGTGCCAGCAGCTTAGACGGTAGCTTGGACGAGCAGTACTTC
TRBV9	.	.	TRBJ2-6	CASSSSLRGRPANVLTF	TGTGCCAGCAGCTCCAGTCTCCGGGGGCGGCCGGCCAACGTCCTGACTTTC
TRBV27	.	.	TRBJ2-3	CASSFRPRDTQYF	TGTGCCAGCAGTTTTCGGCCTCGGGATACGCAGTATTTT
TRBV27	few	TRBD1	TRBJ1-5	CASKKGQGDQPQHF	TGTGCCAGCAAAAAGGGGCAGGGGGATCAGCCCCAGCATTTT
TRBV9	.	.	TRBJ1-1	CASSVGEVPNTEAFF	TGTGCCAGCAGCGTAGGCGAGGTCCCGAACACTGAAGCTTTCTTT
TRBV4-1	few	.	TRBJ2-1	CASSQVDIVSYNEQFF	TGCGCCAGCAGCCAAGTTGACATAGTCTCCTACAATGAGCAGTTCTTC
TRBV6-5	.	.	TRBJ2-3	CASRDFSTDTQYF	TGTGCCAGTAGGGATTTTAGCACAGATACGCAGTATTTT
TRBV27	.	.	TRBJ2-7	CASRLQGRGYEQYF	TGTGCCAGCAGGCTCCAGGGCAGGGGCTACGAGCAGTACTTC
TRBV20-1	.	.	TRBJ1-1	CSARNTEAFF	TGCAGTGCCCGGAACACTGAAGCTTTCTTT
TRBV7-2	once	.	TRBJ1-5	CASSLAEEPGQPQHF	TGTGCCAGCAGCTTAGCGGAGGAACCGGGGCAGCCCCAGCATTTT
TRBV28	.	TRBD1	TRBJ1-5	CASSKLALRQGNQPQHF	TGTGCCAGCAGTAAGTTGGCACTGAGACAGGGAAATCAGCCCCAGCATTTT
TRBV7-7	.	.	TRBJ2-2	CASSLGSPTVTGELFF	TGTGCTAGCAGCTTAGGATCCCCGACTGTAACCGGGGAGCTGTTTTTT
TRBV3-1/TRBV3-2	.	.	TRBJ2-3	CASSQGLRTDTQYF	TGTGCCAGCAGCCAGGGACTTCGCACAGATACGCAGTATTTT
TRBV5-4	.	.	TRBJ1-1	CASSLETDTEAFF	TGTGCCAGCAGCTTGGAGACGGACACTGAAGCTTTCTTT
TRBV28	.	TRBD2	TRBJ2-1	CASTLAGTSGINEQFF	TGTGCCAGCACCCTCGCCGGGACTAGCGGGATAAATGAGCAGTTCTTC
TRBV6-5	.	.	TRBJ1-2	CASRPGAGYGYTF	TGTGCCAGCAGACCGGGGGCGGGCTATGGCTACACCTTC
TRBV10-3	.	TRBD2	TRBJ2-2	CAISAGGSKGGELFF	TGTGCCATCAGTGCCGGCGGGAGCAAAGGCGGGGAGCTGTTTTTT
TRBV9	.	.	TRBJ2-1	CASSVEPLGNEQFF	TGTGCCAGCAGCGTAGAGCCCCTGGGCAATGAGCAGTTCTTC
TRBV7-7	.	TRBD1	TRBJ2-4	CASRRPGTATKNIQYF	TGTGCTAGCAGACGCCCCGGGACAGCTACCAAAAACATTCAGTACTTC
TRBV7-2	.	.	TRBJ1-2	CASSPRDGRHTF	TGTGCCAGCAGCCCTCGGGACGGCCGCCATACCTTC
TRBV4-1	.	.	TRBJ1-5	CASSQDLTVHQPQHF	TGCGCCAGCAGCCAAGATCTGACAGTTCATCAGCCCCAGCATTTT
TRBV7-3	few	.	TRBJ1-1	CASSADGRSTEAFF	TGTGCCAGCAGCGCGGACGGAAGATCCACTGAAGCTTTCTTT
TRBV30	.	.	TRBJ2-7	CAWSVSYEQYF	TGTGCCTGGAGTGTATCCTACGAGCAGTACTTC